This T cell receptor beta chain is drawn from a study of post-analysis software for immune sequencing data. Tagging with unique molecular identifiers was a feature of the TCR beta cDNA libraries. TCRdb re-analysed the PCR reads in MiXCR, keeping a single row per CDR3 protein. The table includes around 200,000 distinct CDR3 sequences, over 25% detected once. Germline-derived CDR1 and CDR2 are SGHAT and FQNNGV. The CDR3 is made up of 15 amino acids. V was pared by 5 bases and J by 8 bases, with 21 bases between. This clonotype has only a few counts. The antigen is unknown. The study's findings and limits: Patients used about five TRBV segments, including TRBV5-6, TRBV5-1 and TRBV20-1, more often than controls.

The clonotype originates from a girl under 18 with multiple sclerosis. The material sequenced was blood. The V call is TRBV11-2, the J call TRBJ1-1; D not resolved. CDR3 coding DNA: TGTGCCAGCAGCCCCACAGACAAACGGAAAGGGGAAGCTTTCTTT. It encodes CASSPTDKRKGEAFF. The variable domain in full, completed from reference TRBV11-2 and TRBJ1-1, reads EAGVAQSPRYKIIEKRQSVAFWCNPISGHATLYWYQQILGQGPKLLIQFQNNGVVDDSQLPKDRFSAERLKGVDSTLKIQPAKLEDSAVYLCASSPTDKRKGEAFFGQGTRLTVV.